Listed below are T cell receptor beta chains from one sample, sequenced in a study of blood T cells in healthy people across ages. TCRdb re-derived calls from the 5' RACE reads in MiXCR, one entry per CDR3 protein. Among 650,000 to 800,000 distinct CDR3 sequences listed, around 45% were seen once. The sequencing input was blood. The receptors stem from a man between 60 and 75 years old in good health. Each CDR3 is given with its conserved first and last residue. The D gene is left open where the match is weak. Clone sizes are given selectively: once, few, many, or a class where the clone is expanded.

size,D,V,J,length,CDR3,DNA
-,-,TRBV4-3,TRBJ2-5,16,CASSQDRSLEYNEQYF,TGCGCCAGCAGCCAAGACCGGTCCCTAGAATACAATGAGCAGTACTTC
-,-,TRBV6-5,TRBJ2-7,15,CASSDGPGQVYEQYF,TGTGCCAGCTCCGACGGCCCGGGACAAGTCTACGAGCAGTACTTC
-,TRBD2,TRBV9,TRBJ2-5,18,CASSASPPGLAGEETQYF,TGTGCCAGCAGCGCTTCCCCCCCGGGACTAGCGGGGGAGGAGACCCAGTACTTC
-,TRBD1,TRBV12-3/TRBV12-4,TRBJ2-4,14,CASSHGQGTYELYF,TGTGCCAGCAGTCATGGACAGGGGACCTACGAGCTGTACTTC
once,-,TRBV6-2/TRBV6-3,TRBJ2-6,17,CASSYSGWGAGANVLTF,TGTGCCAGCAGTTATTCGGGCTGGGGGGCTGGGGCCAACGTCCTGACTTTC
-,-,TRBV13,TRBJ2-4,13,CASSLVGTRIQYF,TGTGCCAGCAGCTTAGTGGGGACTCGCATTCAGTACTTC
-,-,TRBV12-3/TRBV12-4,TRBJ2-5,12,CASSLAGATQYF,TGTGCCAGCAGTTTGGCCGGAGCGACCCAGTACTTC
many,-,TRBV5-1,TRBJ2-5,14,CASSLGQLQETQYF,TGCGCCAGCAGCTTGGGACAACTGCAAGAGACCCAGTACTTC
-,-,TRBV6-2/TRBV6-3,TRBJ2-7,17,CASSYSKIQVAIYEQYF,TGTGCCAGCAGTTACTCGAAAATTCAGGTCGCCATCTACGAGCAGTACTTC
-,-,TRBV5-6,TRBJ1-6,14,CASSRTGKYSPLHF,TGTGCCAGCAGCCGAACAGGGAAGTATTCACCCCTCCACTTT
few,TRBD1,TRBV27,TRBJ1-1,15,CASSLYPGQGMVAFF,TGTGCCAGCAGTTTATATCCGGGACAGGGGATGGTAGCTTTCTTT
few,-,TRBV6-2/TRBV6-3,TRBJ2-5,15,CASSSAGGGEWTQYF,TGTGCCAGCAGTTCCGCAGGAGGGGGAGAGTGGACCCAGTACTTC
-,TRBD1,TRBV20-1,TRBJ1-5,14,CSGGQGLSNQPQHF,TGCAGTGGCGGACAGGGCTTGAGCAATCAGCCCCAGCATTTT
-,-,TRBV5-6,TRBJ2-5,15,CASSFWTRVGETQYF,TGTGCCAGCAGCTTTTGGACCAGGGTGGGAGAGACCCAGTACTTC
few,-,TRBV14,TRBJ2-7,16,CASSQLKVVRDYEQYF,TGTGCCAGCAGCCAATTGAAGGTTGTCAGGGACTACGAGCAGTACTTC
-,TRBD2,TRBV6-5,TRBJ2-1,18,CASSYSISSGGTQHEQFF,TGTGCCAGCAGTTACTCGATATCTAGCGGGGGGACCCAGCATGAGCAGTTCTTC
-,TRBD2,TRBV7-7,TRBJ2-1,16,CASSVGLAGGDNEQFF,TGTGCTAGCAGCGTGGGACTAGCGGGGGGCGACAATGAGCAGTTCTTC
many,-,TRBV5-6,TRBJ2-1,12,CASSIAGYEQFF,TGTGCCAGCAGCATAGCAGGGTACGAGCAGTTCTTC
few,TRBD1,TRBV5-4,TRBJ1-6,15,CASSRRQGKESPLHF,TGTGCCAGCAGCAGACGACAGGGGAAGGAATCACCCCTCCACTTT
-,-,TRBV7-2,TRBJ2-6,18,CASSPRDKHLSGANVLTF,TGTGCCAGCAGCCCGAGGGACAAGCACCTCTCTGGGGCCAACGTCCTGACTTTC
once,-,TRBV4-3,TRBJ2-1,17,CASSHLVAGWGYNEQFF,TGCGCCAGCAGCCACCTAGTTGCGGGGTGGGGCTACAATGAGCAGTTCTTC
-,TRBD1,TRBV7-9,TRBJ1-2,16,CASAHLSTGTFYGYTF,TGTGCCAGCGCCCACCTCTCGACAGGGACTTTCTATGGCTACACCTTC
many,-,TRBV29-1,TRBJ1-2,11,CSVVQNYGYTF,TGCAGCGTTGTACAAAACTATGGCTACACCTTC
few,TRBD1,TRBV29-1,TRBJ1-2,12,CSVFDREDGYTF,TGCAGCGTTTTTGACAGGGAAGATGGCTACACCTTC
-,TRBD2,TRBV6-5,TRBJ2-7,13,CASSYLGEGEQYF,TGTGCCAGCAGTTACCTTGGGGAGGGCGAGCAGTACTTC
-,-,TRBV5-5,TRBJ2-1,15,CASSLEGISSYEQFF,TGTGCCAGCAGCTTGGAGGGGATCTCCTCATATGAGCAGTTCTTC
few,TRBD1,TRBV13,TRBJ2-7,15,CASSLSGQASNEQYF,TGTGCCAGCAGCTTATCCGGACAGGCGAGCAACGAGCAGTACTTC
-,TRBD2,TRBV20-1,TRBJ2-3,13,CSVGLAGRDTQYF,TGCAGTGTGGGTCTAGCGGGGCGGGATACGCAGTATTTT
-,-,TRBV28,TRBJ2-5,16,CASSPVLGGLVETQYF,TGTGCCAGCAGTCCCGTCCTCGGGGGGCTGGTAGAGACCCAGTACTTC
few,-,TRBV4-3,TRBJ1-1,14,CASSHTDSSTEAFF,TGCGCCAGCAGCCACACGGACAGTAGCACTGAAGCTTTCTTT
-,-,TRBV29-1,TRBJ2-7,13,CSAGGGFRYEQYF,TGCAGCGCTGGTGGGGGTTTCCGTTACGAGCAGTACTTC